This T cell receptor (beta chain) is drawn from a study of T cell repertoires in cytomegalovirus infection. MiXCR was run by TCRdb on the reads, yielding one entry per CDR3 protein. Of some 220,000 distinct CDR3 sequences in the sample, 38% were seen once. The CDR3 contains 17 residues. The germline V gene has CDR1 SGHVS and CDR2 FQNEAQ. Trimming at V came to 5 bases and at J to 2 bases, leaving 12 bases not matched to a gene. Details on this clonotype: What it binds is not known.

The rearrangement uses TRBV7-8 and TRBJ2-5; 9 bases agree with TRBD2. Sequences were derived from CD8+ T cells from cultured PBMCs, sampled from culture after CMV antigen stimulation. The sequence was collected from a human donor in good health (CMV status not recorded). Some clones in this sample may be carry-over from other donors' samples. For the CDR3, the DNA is TGTGCCAGCAGCCCCAGTATAGCGGGAGCTCCACAAGAGACCCAGTACTTC. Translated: CASSPSIAGAPQETQYF.